This TCR beta chain emerged from a study of T cells in Graves' hyperthyroidism and ophthalmopathy. Germline lookup yields CDR1 SEHNR and CDR2 FQNEAQ (reference sequence). The V end lost 5 bases, the J end lost 4 bases, and 11 bases lay between the germline ends. This CDR3 is 14 amino acids long. The investigators amplified TCR beta CDR3 regions from RNA transcripts. The HTBI primer set drove a first-round RT-PCR of the TCR CDR3. One entry per CDR3 protein results from TCRdb running MiXCR on the multiplex PCR reads. Here the sample spans roughly 300,000 distinct CDR3 sequences, roughly a fifth being singletons.

This sequence originates from a woman between 50 and 59 years old with Graves' hyperthyroidism. The chain combines TRBV7-9 with TRBJ1-4, with a tentative D call TRBD1 (5 bases). Sequenced sample: blood. CDR3 in amino acids: CASSRDLLNEKLFF. In nucleotides, the CDR3 is TGTGCCAGCAGCCGGGACCTTCTTAATGAAAAACTGTTTTTT. The complete variable domain, with remaining parts taken from reference TRBV7-9 and TRBJ1-4, reads DTGVSQNPRHKITKRGQNVTFRCDPISEHNRLYWYRQTLGQGPEFLTYFQNEAQLEKSRLLSDRFSAERPKGSFSTLEIQRTEQGDSAMYLCASSRDLLNEKLFFGSGTQLSVL.